This is a list of T cell receptor beta chains from one sample in a study of technical replicates of blood from a handful of donors. This table comes from immunoSEQ multiplex PCR, and its TCRdb copy is limited to in-frame clones, with some not included. This sample has approximately 75,000 clones, with 97% found just once. Sequences were obtained from T cells isolated from PBMCs. These receptors originate from a human donor in good health. CDR3s include the opening cysteine and the closing phenylalanine or tryptophan. A D gene is named only where the DNA matches it firmly.

>TRBJ2-1|TRBD2|TRBV4-2
CASSQGGLAGVVQFF
TGTGCCAGCAGCCAAGGGGGACTAGCGGGAGTTGTGCAGTTCTTC
>TRBJ2-6|NA|TRBV9
CASSVTGSGANVLTF
TGTGCCAGCAGCGTCACAGGGTCTGGGGCCAACGTCCTGACTTTC
>TRBJ2-7|TRBD1|TRBV6-6
CASRRQGEKDEQYF
TGTGCCAGCAGAAGACAGGGGGAAAAGGACGAGCAGTACTTC
>TRBJ2-5|NA|TRBV4-2
CASSQYRDQETQYF
TGTGCCAGCAGCCAATACAGGGATCAAGAGACCCAGTACTTC
>TRBJ2-7|TRBD2|TRBV6-1
CASSVTSGSYEQYF
TGTGCCAGCAGTGTGACTAGCGGGAGCTACGAGCAGTACTTC
>TRBJ1-2|TRBD1|TRBV5-4
CASSLGQGLLDYGYTF
TGTGCCAGCAGCTTGGGACAGGGCTTGTTGGACTATGGCTACACCTTC
>TRBJ1-5|NA|TRBV28
CASFAQASLAQHF
TGTGCCAGCTTTGCACAGGCTAGTTTGGCCCAGCATTTT
>TRBJ2-5|TRBD1|TRBV4-1
CASSRGGQGKKETQYF
TGCGCCAGCAGCCGGGGGGGACAGGGTAAAAAAGAGACCCAGTACTTC
>TRBJ2-3|NA|TRBV21-1
CASSRPRTGRTDTQYF
TGTGCCAGCAGCAGACCTCGGACAGGGCGGACAGATACGCAGTATTTT
>TRBJ2-2|NA|TRBV7-8
CASSWSGSSTGELFF
TGTGCCAGCAGCTGGAGCGGGTCTTCCACCGGGGAGCTGTTTTTT
>TRBJ2-7|NA|TRBV19
CASSVGRLGDEQYF
TGTGCCAGTAGTGTCGGACGGCTAGGGGACGAGCAGTACTTC
>TRBJ2-7|TRBD1|TRBV2
CASGGTGAYEQYF
TGTGCCAGCGGGGGGACAGGAGCCTACGAGCAGTACTTC
>TRBJ2-1|TRBD2|TRBV14
CASSQDWVRAGVLDEQFF
TGTGCCAGCAGCCAAGATTGGGTTCGGGCGGGAGTACTCGATGAGCAGTTCTTC